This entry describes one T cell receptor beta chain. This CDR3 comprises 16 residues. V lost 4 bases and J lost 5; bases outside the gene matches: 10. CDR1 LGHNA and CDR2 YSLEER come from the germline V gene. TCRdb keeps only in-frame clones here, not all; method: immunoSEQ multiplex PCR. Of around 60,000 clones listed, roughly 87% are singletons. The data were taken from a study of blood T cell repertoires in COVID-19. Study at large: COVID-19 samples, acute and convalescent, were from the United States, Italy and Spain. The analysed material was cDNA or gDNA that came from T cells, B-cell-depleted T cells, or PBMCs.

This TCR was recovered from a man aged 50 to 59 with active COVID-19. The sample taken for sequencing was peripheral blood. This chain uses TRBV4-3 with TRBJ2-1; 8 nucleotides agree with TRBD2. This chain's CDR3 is CASSPPSGGQHNEQFF. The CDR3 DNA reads TGCGCCAGCAGCCCTCCCAGCGGGGGCCAACACAATGAGCAGTTCTTC.